This T cell receptor (beta chain) was recorded in a study of identical twins. The CDR3 has 15 residues. Trimming pared 4 bases from V and 1 base from J, leaving 13 bases between. TCRdb re-analysed the 5' RACE reads in MiXCR, keeping a single row per CDR3 protein. This table holds around 690,000 distinct CDR3 sequences, 21% found once. The same specimen was also included in a second study, on T cells expressing NK-cell markers. As reported in that work: HCMV serostatus: seven of eight sequenced donors positive, one negative.

Material: PBMCs. The clonotype originates from a woman aged 18-29 years in good health. The chain employs TRBV12-3 or TRBV12-4 and TRBJ1-1; weak D call: TRBD1 (6 bases). The CDR3 spells CASSSSGTPNTEAFF. The CDR3 DNA reads TGTGCCAGCAGTTCTTCCGGGACACCGAACACTGAAGCTTTCTTT.